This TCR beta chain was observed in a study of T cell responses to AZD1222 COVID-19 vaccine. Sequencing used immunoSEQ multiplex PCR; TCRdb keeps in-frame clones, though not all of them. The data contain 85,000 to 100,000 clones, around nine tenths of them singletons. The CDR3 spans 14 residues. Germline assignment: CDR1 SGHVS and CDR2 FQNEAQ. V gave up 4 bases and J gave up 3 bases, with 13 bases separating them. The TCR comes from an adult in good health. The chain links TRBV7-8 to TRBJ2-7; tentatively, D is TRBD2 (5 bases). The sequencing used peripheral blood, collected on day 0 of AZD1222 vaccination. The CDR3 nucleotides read TGTGCCAGCAGCTCACAAGGACTTTACTACGAGCAGTACTTC. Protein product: CASSSQGLYYEQYF.